Below, 21 T cell receptor beta chains from the same sample are listed, as sequenced in a study of response to subunit inactivated influenza vaccine. From the RT-PCR reads, TCRdb called clonotypes with MiXCR, one entry per CDR3 protein. The sample has about 190,000 distinct CDR3 sequences, roughly an eighth seen once. The starting material was CD8+ T cells sorted from PBMCs, obtained approximately 5 days after vaccination. The receptors shown here come from a man aged 45 to 65 who received an inactivated influenza vaccine.

At least ten counts were recorded for this clonotype. The chain joins TRBV28 to TRBJ2-7; 10 nucleotides line up with TRBD1. Germline CDR1 MDHEN, CDR2 SYDVKM. This CDR3 comprises 18 residues. With V trimmed by 4 bases and J by 5 bases, 17 bases remained unmatched. The CDR3 nucleotides are TGTGCCAGCAGTTCACTAATTACCGGGACAGGGGTAAAGGACGAGCAGTACTTC. Its protein product is CASSSLITGTGVKDEQYF.

This clonotype was detected a few times. This chain links TRBV9 with TRBJ1-1, with D tentatively TRBD1 (6 bases). V was pared by 3 bases and J by 4 bases, with 13 bases between. This CDR3 has 14 amino acids. Germline assignment: CDR1 SGDLS and CDR2 YYNGEE. The CDR3 nucleotides are TGTGCCAGCAGCGAGGGGGGCGGGAGCACTGAAGCTTTCTTT. The encoded protein is CASSEGGGSTEAFF.

This clonotype was observed a handful of times. This chain links TRBV5-1 with TRBJ1-1, with D perhaps matching TRBD1 (5 bases). Germline V gene lookup returns CDR1 SGHRS and CDR2 YFSETQ. This CDR3 contains 16 residues. Trimming took 2 bases from V and 5 from J, leaving 19 bases between them. CDR3 coding DNA: TGCGCCAGCAGCTTTACGGGAGGGGCGAGAGAAACTGAAGCTTTCTTT. This translates into CASSFTGGARETEAFF.

This clonotype came up a few times. The V and J genes are TRBV4-3 and TRBJ2-1, with D tentatively TRBD1 or TRBD2 (5 bases each). The V gene's germline CDR1 is LGHNA and CDR2 YSLEER. This CDR3 is 15 amino acids long. Trimming left V 0 bases short and J 4 bases short, with 10 bases between. Here the CDR3 DNA reads TGCGCCAGCAGCCAAGATTGGGACGGGTACAATGAGCAGTTCTTC. Amino acids: CASSQDWDGYNEQFF.

The chain links TRBV4-2 to TRBJ2-3; 7 nucleotides line up with TRBD2. This CDR3 comprises 15 residues. V shed 5 bases and J 1 base; nucleotides not matched to a gene: 6. Germline V CDR1 and CDR2: LGHNA, YNFKEQ. The CDR3 DNA reads TGTGCCAGCAGCTCGCGGGAGTTCGGCACAGATACGCAGTATTTT. Its translation is CASSSREFGTDTQYF.

The chain links TRBV5-1 to TRBJ2-5; TRBD1 aligns across 7 bases. Losses at the gene ends were 1 base for V and 0 bases for J; bases not matched to a gene: 3. CDR3 size: 15 residues. Looked up from germline, CDR1 is SGHRS and CDR2 is YFSETQ. CDR3 nucleotides: TGCGCCAGCAGCTTGTTCGGGACAGACCAAGAGACCCAGTACTTC. Protein: CASSLFGTDQETQYF.

This clonotype has only a few counts. This chain links TRBV5-1 with TRBJ2-6; D may correspond to TRBD1 or TRBD2 (5 bases each). The CDR3 consists of 17 residues. V lost 4 bases to trimming and J lost 4 bases, with 18 bases between them. Germline V gene lookup returns CDR1 SGHRS and CDR2 YFSETQ. CDR3 DNA sequence: TGCGCCAGCAGCCTCCCACGGGTCGGGGCCGGGGCCAACGTCCTGACTTTC. Its protein product is CASSLPRVGAGANVLTF.

This clonotype was seen a few times. The genes are TRBV6-6 and TRBJ1-2; D is undetermined. Germline CDR1 reads MNHNY; CDR2 reads SVGAGI (reference sequence). CDR3 length: 11 amino acids. V lost 2 bases, J lost 5 bases, and 3 bases lay in between. The DNA for the CDR3 is TGTGCCAGCAGTTACGATTATGGCTACACCTTC. Translation gives CASSYDYGYTF.

The chain employs TRBV6-2 or TRBV6-3 and TRBJ2-1, with D perhaps assigned TRBD1 or TRBD2 (5 bases each). Germline CDR1 is MNHEY and CDR2 is SVGEGT. The V end was cut by 2 bases, the J end by 4 bases, with 15 bases between. There are 16 residues in the CDR3. Here the CDR3 reads CASSYHRDGLYNEQFF. CDR3 nucleotides: TGTGCCAGCAGTTACCACCGGGACGGGCTATACAATGAGCAGTTCTTC.

The V gene is TRBV7-9, the J gene TRBJ2-4; D is possibly TRBD2 (6 bases). The CDR3 has 16 amino acids. Germline lookup yields CDR1 SEHNR and CDR2 FQNEAQ (reference sequence). V was cut by 5 bases and J by 4 bases, with 18 bases left in between. The CDR3 nucleotides read TGTGCCAGCAGCATGGACCGCGGGACGGCGAAAAACATTCAGTACTTC. It is translated as CASSMDRGTAKNIQYF.

V gene TRBV4-3 combines with J gene TRBJ2-2; 8 positions agree with TRBD2. This CDR3 spans 15 amino acids. Germline CDR1 is LGHNA and CDR2 is YSLEER. V lost 4 bases to trimming and J lost 9 bases; unmatched junction nucleotides: 10. The DNA for the CDR3 is TGCGCCAGCAGCCCCACCCCCGGGAGGGTCAGGGAGCTGTTTTTT. Translating gives CASSPTPGRVRELFF.

This chain connects TRBV6-2 or TRBV6-3 to TRBJ2-7, with D unclear. The V gene's germline CDR1 is MNHEY and CDR2 SVGEGT. This CDR3 contains 11 residues. V was pared by 9 bases and J by 4 bases, with 10 bases between. The CDR3 here is CASGVGYEQYF. The DNA for the CDR3 is TGTGCCAGTGGGGTTGGGTACGAGCAGTACTTC.

The chain joins TRBV20-1 to TRBJ2-1; 8 nucleotides align to TRBD2. After removal of 8 bases from V and 9 bases from J, the junction contained 12 bases not matched to a gene. The CDR3 contains 13 residues. Germline CDR1 is DFQATT and CDR2 is SNEGSKA (reference sequence). The CDR3 spells CSSPPGGVAEQFF. In DNA, the CDR3 is TGCAGTTCCCCCCCGGGAGGGGTGGCTGAGCAGTTCTTC.

CDR3: CSALGNSYEQYF. The CDR3 DNA is TGCAGTGCTTTAGGTAACTCCTACGAGCAGTACTTC. The chain couples TRBV20-1 to TRBJ2-7; D uncertain. The CDR3 contains 12 residues. With 5 bases removed from V and 0 bases from J, the gap between germline ends came to 8 bases. Germline CDR1 reads DFQATT; CDR2 reads SNEGSKA (reference sequence).

The V call is TRBV4-3, the J call TRBJ2-2, with D possibly TRBD2 on 6 matching bases. Deletions cut 1 base from V and 0 bases from J, with 9 bases between. The CDR3 is made up of 16 amino acids. The germline gives CDR1 LGHNA, CDR2 YSLEER. CDR3 bases: TGCGCCAGCAGCCAAGGTATAGCGGCGAACACCGGGGAGCTGTTTTTT. This encodes CASSQGIAANTGELFF.

This chain connects TRBV3-1 to TRBJ2-2; D may be TRBD1 (5 bases). Germline V gene data show CDR1 as LGHDT and CDR2 as YNNKEL (reference sequence). This CDR3 has 16 amino acids. The V and J ends lost 1 base and 4 bases respectively, with 13 bases between them. The CDR3 region is CASSQGIGVTTGELFF. The DNA for the CDR3 is TGTGCCAGCAGCCAAGGGATAGGGGTAACCACCGGGGAGCTGTTTTTT. Based on the CDR3 plus reference TRBV3-1 and TRBJ2-2, the full variable domain is DTAVSQTPKYLVTQMGNDKSIKCEQNLGHDTMYWYKQDSKKFLKIMFSYNNKELIINETVPNRFSPKSPDKAHLNLHINSLELGDSAVYFCASSQGIGVTTGELFFGEGSRLTVL.

The chain couples TRBV3-1 to TRBJ1-1, with D perhaps TRBD1 (5 bases). V shed 3 bases and J shed 0 bases, with 5 bases lying between them. Germline CDR1 and CDR2: LGHDT and YNNKEL (reference sequence). This CDR3 has 13 amino acids. CDR3 DNA sequence: TGTGCCAGCAGCCAGACAGTGAACACTGAAGCTTTCTTT. Translated: CASSQTVNTEAFF.

This clonotype came up a few times. V and J are TRBV13 and TRBJ1-6; D perhaps matches TRBD1 (5 bases). Germline CDR1 is PRHDT and CDR2 is FYEKMQ (reference sequence). CDR3 size: 13 residues. The ends were cut back, 5 bases at V and 8 bases at J, with 10 bases in the middle. The DNA of the CDR3 is TGTGCCAGCAGCCCGGGGGGATATTCACCCCTCCACTTT. As protein: CASSPGGYSPLHF.

This chain links TRBV4-1 with TRBJ2-7; D call uncertain. V lost 0 bases and J lost 3, with 9 bases in between. The CDR3 extends over 14 amino acids. Per germline, CDR1 MGHRA and CDR2 YSYEKL. CDR3 protein: CASSQDLWDYEQYF. CDR3 nucleotide sequence: TGCGCCAGCAGCCAAGATCTCTGGGACTACGAGCAGTACTTC.

At least ten counts were recorded for this clonotype. V gene TRBV6-6 combines with J gene TRBJ2-7; TRBD2 aligns across 8 bases. CDR3 length equals 15 residues. In germline, CDR1 is MNHNY, CDR2 SVGAGI (reference sequence). V was pared by 7 bases and J by 4 bases, with 12 bases of the junction left unmatched. The CDR3 DNA follows: TGTGCCAGCACTCAGAGCGGGGGTCGATTTTACGAGCAGTACTTC. This encodes CASTQSGGRFYEQYF.

This clonotype was recorded a few times. The chain links TRBV11-2 to TRBJ2-3; D not certain. The CDR3 has 12 residues. Germline V lookup: CDR1 SGHAT, CDR2 FQNNGV. V was trimmed by 5 bases and J by 6 bases, leaving 9 bases between them. CDR3 region: CASSTFLDTQYF. The CDR3 DNA reads TGTGCCAGCAGCACCTTCTTGGATACGCAGTATTTT.